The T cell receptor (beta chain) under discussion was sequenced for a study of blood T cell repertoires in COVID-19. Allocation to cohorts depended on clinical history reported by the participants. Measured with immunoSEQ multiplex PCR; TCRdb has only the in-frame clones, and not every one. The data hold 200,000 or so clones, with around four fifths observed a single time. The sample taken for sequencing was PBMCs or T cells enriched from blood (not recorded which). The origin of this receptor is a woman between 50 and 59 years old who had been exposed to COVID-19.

This CDR3 reads CASSLTVPGGYTF. CDR3 nucleotide sequence: TGTGCCAGCAGCTTGACGGTCCCGGGAGGCTACACCTTC. The chain joins TRBV7-9 to TRBJ1-2, with no clear D. The CDR3 has 13 residues. Germline-derived CDR1 and CDR2 are SEHNR and FQNEAQ (reference sequence). V was clipped by 3 bases and J by 8 bases, with 13 bases between them.